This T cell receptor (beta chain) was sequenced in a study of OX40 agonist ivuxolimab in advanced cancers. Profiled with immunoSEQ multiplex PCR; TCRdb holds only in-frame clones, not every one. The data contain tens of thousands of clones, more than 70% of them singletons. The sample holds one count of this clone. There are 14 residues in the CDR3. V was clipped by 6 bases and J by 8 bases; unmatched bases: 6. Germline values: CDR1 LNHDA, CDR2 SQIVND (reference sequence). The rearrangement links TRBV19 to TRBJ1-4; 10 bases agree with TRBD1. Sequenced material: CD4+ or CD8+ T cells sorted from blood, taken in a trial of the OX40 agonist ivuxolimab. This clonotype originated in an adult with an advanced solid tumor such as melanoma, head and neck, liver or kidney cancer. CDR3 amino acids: CASSQGQGTEKLFF. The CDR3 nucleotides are TGTGCCAGTAGCCAGGGACAGGGGACCGAAAAACTGTTTTTT.